This is a list of T cell receptor beta chains from one sample in a study of shared clonotypes between healthy human individuals. Sequencing used immunoSEQ multiplex PCR; TCRdb keeps in-frame clones, though not all of them. This table holds roughly 2.1 million clones, about 93% found once. The sample taken for sequencing was naive CD8+ T cells from PBMCs. These receptors all come from a man younger than 35 in good health. Some clones in this sample may be carry-over from other donors' samples. Both conserved end residues are part of each CDR3. The order of the fields is clone size, D gene, J gene, V gene, CDR3 protein, CDR3 DNA. D genes are given only for firm matches. Some rows have no size entry. The others give once, few or many, or a class for an expanded clone.

few	.	TRBJ2-1	TRBV19	CATNPGDMYNEQFF	TGTGCCACCAACCCCGGGGACATGTACAATGAGCAGTTCTTC
.	.	TRBJ2-2	TRBV6-6	CASSYQSNTGELFF	TGTGCCAGCAGTTACCAGTCCAACACCGGGGAGCTGTTTTTT
.	TRBD1	TRBJ1-5	TRBV27	CASSGRGQPQHF	TGTGCCAGCAGCGGCAGGGGGCAGCCCCAGCATTTT
.	.	TRBJ2-2	TRBV7-6	CASSLAGRPTTGELFF	TGTGCCAGCAGTTTGGCGGGACGACCGACCACCGGGGAGCTGTTTTTT
once	TRBD1	TRBJ2-1	TRBV28	CASNPRRQGVYNEQFF	TGTGCCAGCAACCCCAGGCGACAGGGGGTATACAATGAGCAGTTCTTC
.	.	TRBJ2-7	TRBV28	CASSRQYEQYF	TGTGCCAGCAGCCGACAATACGAGCAGTACTTC
once	TRBD2	TRBJ2-7	TRBV15	CATSSRTSGPYEQYF	TGTGCCACCAGCAGCCGGACTAGCGGGCCCTACGAGCAGTACTTC
.	.	TRBJ2-2	TRBV4-3	CASSQDLPGQGNTGELFF	TGCGCCAGCAGCCAAGATCTTCCGGGGCAGGGCAACACCGGGGAGCTGTTTTTT
.	.	TRBJ2-3	TRBV27	CASSLSRSSTDTQYF	TGTGCCAGCAGTTTATCGAGGAGTAGCACAGATACGCAGTATTTT
.	.	TRBJ2-7	TRBV27	CASRGRGSYEQYF	TGTGCCAGCAGGGGGCGCGGGTCCTACGAGCAGTACTTC
.	.	TRBJ2-3	TRBV27	CASSSPDLRMQYF	TGTGCCAGCAGTTCCCCGGACCTCAGGATGCAGTATTTT
few	TRBD1	TRBJ1-1	TRBV30	CAWSVPRGRWTEAFF	TGTGCCTGGAGTGTACCGAGGGGGCGCTGGACTGAAGCTTTCTTT
once	.	TRBJ2-1	TRBV27	CASSPDSVRQFF	TGTGCCAGCAGTCCAGACTCAGTTCGGCAGTTCTTC
once	.	TRBJ1-2	TRBV6-6	CASSTDSPYGYTF	TGTGCCAGCAGTACCGACAGTCCCTATGGCTACACCTTC
.	TRBD2	TRBJ2-4	TRBV19	CASSVVAGGQNIQYF	TGTGCCAGTAGTGTAGTAGCGGGAGGACAAAACATTCAGTACTTC
.	.	TRBJ2-7	TRBV5-4	CASSSTKGTLYEQYF	TGTGCCAGCAGCTCGACGAAGGGGACCCTCTACGAGCAGTACTTC
.	.	TRBJ2-1	TRBV6-5	CASSRGSSYNEQFF	TGTGCCAGCAGTCGGGGGAGCTCCTACAATGAGCAGTTCTTC
.	TRBD2	TRBJ2-7	TRBV7-9	CASSSDLIIAGIYEQYF	TGTGCCAGCAGCTCCGATCTAATAATAGCGGGAATCTACGAGCAGTACTTC
.	.	TRBJ2-1	TRBV27	CASSLFASLANNEQFF	TGTGCCAGCAGTTTATTCGCTAGCTTGGCCAACAATGAGCAGTTCTTC
.	TRBD2	TRBJ2-1	TRBV4-3	CASSQPLAGARKSSGPYNEQFF	TGCGCCAGCAGCCAACCCCTAGCGGGAGCCCGGAAGTCGTCGGGCCCCTACAATGAGCAGTTCTTC
.	.	TRBJ1-3	TRBV7-9	CASSSPRAEVISGNTIYF	TGTGCCAGCAGCTCACCTCGGGCGGAGGTTATCTCTGGAAACACCATATATTTT
.	TRBD2	TRBJ2-1	TRBV7-9	CASSLLAGGRSYNEQFF	TGTGCCAGCAGCCTCCTAGCGGGAGGGAGGTCCTACAATGAGCAGTTCTTC
.	.	TRBJ1-5	TRBV18	CASSPRDNFHSNQPQHF	TGTGCCAGCTCACCACGCGATAACTTCCATAGCAATCAGCCCCAGCATTTT
.	.	TRBJ2-6	TRBV9	CASSLPSSGANVLTF	TGTGCCAGCAGCCTACCGAGCTCTGGGGCCAACGTCCTGACTTTC
.	TRBD2	TRBJ2-5	TRBV6-6	CASSYSRLAGQETQYF	TGTGCCAGCAGTTACTCGAGACTAGCGGGACAAGAGACCCAGTACTTC
.	.	TRBJ2-1	TRBV11-2	CASSLQGYYNEQFF	TGTGCCAGCAGCTTACAGGGCTACTACAATGAGCAGTTCTTC
.	TRBD1	TRBJ2-7	TRBV5-4	CASREGQGAYEQYF	TGTGCCAGCAGGGAGGGACAGGGGGCCTACGAGCAGTACTTC
.	.	TRBJ2-7	TRBV5-1	CASSLDRGGSYEQYF	TGCGCCAGCAGCTTGGACCGGGGAGGATCCTACGAGCAGTACTTC
.	TRBD2	TRBJ2-2	TRBV4-2	CASSQDPAGLGNTGELFF	TGTGCCAGCAGCCAAGATCCCGCGGGACTAGGTAACACCGGGGAGCTGTTTTTT
.	TRBD2	TRBJ2-2	TRBV11-2	CASSLDLGLAENTGELFF	TGTGCCAGCAGCTTAGATCTGGGACTAGCGGAGAACACCGGGGAGCTGTTTTTT
.	.	TRBJ1-2	TRBV5-5	CASSLSPGFGGYTF	TGTGCCAGCAGCTTGAGTCCGGGGTTTGGGGGCTACACCTTC
.	.	TRBJ2-2	TRBV28	CASRGTGELFF	TGTGCCAGCAGGGGCACCGGGGAGCTGTTTTTT
.	.	TRBJ1-1	TRBV14	CASSQGRISGAFF	TGTGCCAGCAGCCAGGGCAGGATATCGGGGGCTTTCTTT
.	.	TRBJ2-1	TRBV9	CASSPGGGVGSYNEQFF	TGTGCCAGCAGCCCGGGGGGCGGGGTAGGCTCCTACAATGAGCAGTTCTTC
.	.	TRBJ2-3	TRBV7-6	CASSLLGTDTQYF	TGTGCCAGCAGCCTTCTGGGGACAGATACGCAGTATTTT
once	TRBD2	TRBJ2-1	TRBV27	CASTVLAGVDNEQFF	TGTGCCAGCACCGTACTAGCGGGAGTTGACAATGAGCAGTTCTTC